This T cell receptor (beta chain) was captured in a study of OX40 agonist ivuxolimab in advanced cancers. This CDR3 has 15 residues. CDR1 SGHAT and CDR2 FQNNGV come from the germline V gene. Study-wide results and caveats: Clonal expansion among partial responders at 0.1-3.0 mg/kg ranked near the lowest.

Data came from immunoSEQ multiplex PCR; TCRdb stores just in-frame clones and leaves some out. The sample records some 82,000 clones, around 94% being singletons. Regarding this clone: What it binds is not known. One junction end does not reproduce the germline sequence, and a read error may be involved.

Sample: CD4+ or CD8+ T cells sorted from blood, taken in a trial of the OX40 agonist ivuxolimab. The TCR was taken from an adult with an advanced solid tumor such as melanoma, head and neck, liver or kidney cancer. The V call is TRBV11-2, the J call TRBJ2-3, with 14 bases matching TRBD2. CDR3 nucleotide sequence: TGTGCCAGCAGCTCAATCAGACTAGCGGGAGGGCCCCCCGGTTTT. Amino acid sequence: CASSSIRLAGGPPGF.